This paragraph covers one T cell receptor (beta chain) sequence. The data originate from a study of PD-1 blockade in classical Hodgkin lymphoma. Across the whole study: Each patient was given nivolumab 3 mg/kg through a vein every 2 weeks.

The CDR3 loop spans 15 amino acids. V dropped 5 bases and J dropped 5; count of bases not matched to a gene: 9. CDR1 is SGHRS and CDR2 is YFSETQ in the germline V gene. Only in-frame clones appear in the TCRdb table, and some are missing; sequencing was by immunoSEQ multiplex PCR. The sample comprises 75,000 to 100,000 clones, roughly 88% of which are singletons, and more than 9% rests with the top ten. Each patient relapsed following autologous stem cell transplantation, and prior brentuximab vedotin exposure differed. This rearrangement joins TRBV5-1 to TRBJ2-7, with TRBD1 matching over 11 bases. The TCR sequence derives from a human donor with classical Hodgkin lymphoma. This material consisted of peripheral blood mononuclear cells (PBMCs), taken at baseline. This chain's CDR3 is CASRGGQGALNEQYF. For the CDR3, the DNA is TGCGCCAGCAGGGGTGGACAGGGGGCATTGAACGAGCAGTACTTC.